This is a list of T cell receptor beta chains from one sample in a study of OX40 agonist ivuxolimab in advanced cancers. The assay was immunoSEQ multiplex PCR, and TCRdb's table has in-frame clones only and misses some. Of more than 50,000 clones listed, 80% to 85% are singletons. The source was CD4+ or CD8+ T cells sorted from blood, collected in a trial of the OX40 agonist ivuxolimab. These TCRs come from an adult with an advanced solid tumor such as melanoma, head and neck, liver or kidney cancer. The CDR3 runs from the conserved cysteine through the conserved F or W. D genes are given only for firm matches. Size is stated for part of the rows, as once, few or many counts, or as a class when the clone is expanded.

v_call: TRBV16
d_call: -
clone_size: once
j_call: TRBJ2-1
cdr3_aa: CASSQLGTGVYNEQFF
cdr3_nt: TGTGCCAGCAGCCAATTAGGGACTGGGGTCTACAATGAGCAGTTCTTC

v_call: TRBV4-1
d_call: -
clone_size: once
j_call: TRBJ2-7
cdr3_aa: CASSHLVGSPSYEQYF
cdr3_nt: TGCGCCAGCAGCCATCTGGTCGGGAGTCCCTCCTACGAGCAGTACTTC

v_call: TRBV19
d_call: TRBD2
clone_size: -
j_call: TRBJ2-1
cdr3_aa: CASSTRIAGGGYNEQFF
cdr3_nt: TGTGCCAGTAGTACAAGAATAGCGGGAGGGGGCTACAATGAGCAGTTCTTC

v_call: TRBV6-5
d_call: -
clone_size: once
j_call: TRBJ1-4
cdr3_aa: CASSSYTATNEKLFF
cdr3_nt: TGTGCCAGCAGTTCCTACACTGCAACTAATGAAAAACTGTTTTTT

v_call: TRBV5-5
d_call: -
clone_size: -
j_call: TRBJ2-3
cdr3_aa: CASSLQGVGTDTQYF
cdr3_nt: TGTGCCAGCAGCTTGCAAGGGGTAGGCACAGATACGCAGTATTTT

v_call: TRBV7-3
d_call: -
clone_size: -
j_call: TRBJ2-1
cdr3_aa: CASSLSDWPYNEQFF
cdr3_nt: TGTGCCAGCAGCTTATCGGACTGGCCCTACAATGAGCAGTTCTTC

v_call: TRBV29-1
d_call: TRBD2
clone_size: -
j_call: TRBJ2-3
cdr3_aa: CSVGGTSADTQYF
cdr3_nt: TGCAGCGTGGGGGGGACTAGCGCAGATACGCAGTATTTT

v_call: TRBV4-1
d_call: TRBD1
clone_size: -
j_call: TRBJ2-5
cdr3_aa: CASSQGDRDEETQYF
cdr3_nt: TGCGCCAGCAGCCAAGGAGACAGGGACGAAGAGACCCAGTACTTC

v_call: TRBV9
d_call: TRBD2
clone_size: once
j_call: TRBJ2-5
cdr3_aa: CASSVAERGNQETQYF
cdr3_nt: TGTGCCAGCAGCGTAGCGGAGCGGGGGAACCAAGAGACCCAGTACTTC

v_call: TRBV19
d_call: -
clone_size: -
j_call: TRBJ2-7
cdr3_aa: CASSWAGKTYEQYF
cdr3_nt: TGTGCCAGTAGTTGGGCAGGGAAGACCTACGAGCAGTACTTC

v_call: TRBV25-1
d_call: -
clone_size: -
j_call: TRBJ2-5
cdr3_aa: CASSERGRETQYF
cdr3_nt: TGTGCCAGCAGTGAGAGGGGCCGGGAGACCCAGTACTTC

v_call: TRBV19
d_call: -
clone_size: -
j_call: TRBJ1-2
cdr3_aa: CASIPTDSANYGYTF
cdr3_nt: TGTGCCAGTATTCCGACTGACTCAGCTAACTATGGCTACACCTTC